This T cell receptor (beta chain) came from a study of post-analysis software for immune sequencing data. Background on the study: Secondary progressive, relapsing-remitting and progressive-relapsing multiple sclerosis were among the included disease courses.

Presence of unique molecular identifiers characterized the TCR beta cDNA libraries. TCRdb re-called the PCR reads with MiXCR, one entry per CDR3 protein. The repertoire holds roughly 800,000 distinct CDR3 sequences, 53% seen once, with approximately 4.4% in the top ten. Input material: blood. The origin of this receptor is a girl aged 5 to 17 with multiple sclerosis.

DNA for the CDR3: TGCGCCAGCAGCCAAGTCAAGCGGGAGAGTCTTCATGAGCAGTTCTTC. Protein product: CASSQVKRESLHEQFF. The V and J genes are TRBV4-1 and TRBJ2-1; 8 bases map to TRBD2. The V gene end was trimmed by 1 base and the J gene end by 8 bases; junction bases not matched to a gene: 10. This CDR3 contains 16 residues. CDR1 is MGHRA, CDR2 YSYEKL, per germline.